These 5 T cell receptor beta chains were all obtained from the same sample, sequenced in a study of blood T cells in healthy people across ages. Primers used in a second PCR of roughly 6 to 12 cycles were a sample-barcoded 5' primer and a J-beta primer mix. TCRdb reprocessed the 5' RACE reads via MiXCR and lists one record per CDR3 protein. The table lists hundreds of thousands of distinct CDR3 sequences, around 50% of them singletons. What was sequenced was blood. Receptors were obtained from a man older than 75 in good health.

This clonotype was seen a handful of times. The CDR3 is CASSVVGFGNEQYF. The CDR3 DNA reads TGTGCCAGCAGTGTAGTAGGGTTCGGCAATGAGCAGTACTTC. V and J are TRBV12-3 or TRBV12-4 and TRBJ2-5; D is ambiguous. CDR3 length: 14 residues. The V end was cut by 5 bases, the J end by 11 bases, with 21 bases between.

Details on this clonotype: Given a much more abundant clone one base away, this may be a read error. The chain employs TRBV9 and TRBJ1-1; D gene uncertain. There are 12 residues in the CDR3. Trimming pared 0 bases from V and 0 bases from J, leaving 0 bases between. CDR1 is SGDLS and CDR2 is YYNGEE in the germline V gene. The CDR3 bases are TGTGCCAGCAGCGTAGTGAACACTGAAGCTTTCTTT. This sequence encodes CASSVVNTEAFF.

This clonotype was detected only a few times. The V call is TRBV5-1, the J call TRBJ2-1; 11 bases fit TRBD2. Trimming removed 2 bases from V and 9 bases from J; junction bases left unmatched: 4. The germline V gene encodes CDR1 SGHRS and CDR2 YFSETQ. The CDR3 length is 14 residues. The CDR3 DNA reads as TGCGCCAGCAGCTTACTAGCGGGAGCGGCTGAGCAGTTCTTC. It specifies CASSLLAGAAEQFF.

The chain employs TRBV27 and TRBJ1-4; D gene uncertain. The CDR3 has 15 residues. Germline values: CDR1 MNHEY, CDR2 SMNVEV (reference sequence). The V end was cut by 4 bases, the J end by 3 bases, with 12 bases between. The DNA of the CDR3 is TGTGCCAGCAGTTCGATTTCGGCGGCTAATGAAAAACTGTTTTTT. Translated, it gives CASSSISAANEKLFF.

The V gene is TRBV7-9, the J gene TRBJ2-2; TRBD1 or TRBD2 may be the D gene (5 bases each). The CDR3 has 14 residues. Germline loops: CDR1 SEHNR, CDR2 FQNEAQ (reference sequence). The V and J ends lost 7 bases and 7 bases respectively, with 16 bases between them. The CDR3 protein is CASIRDLIGGELFF. CDR3 DNA: TGTGCCAGCATCCGGGACCTGATAGGCGGGGAGCTGTTTTTT.